The rows below give T cell receptor beta chains drawn from one sample of a study of OX40 agonist ivuxolimab in advanced cancers. The repertoire was sequenced with immunoSEQ multiplex PCR; TCRdb's copy has only in-frame clones and lacks some. The data hold around 110,000 clones, with about nine tenths observed a single time. Specimen: CD4+ or CD8+ T cells sorted from blood, collected in a trial of the OX40 agonist ivuxolimab. Receptors were obtained from an adult with an advanced solid tumor such as melanoma, head and neck, liver or kidney cancer. Both conserved end residues are part of each CDR3. The D gene is left open where the match is weak. The listing skips clone size in some rows; elsewhere it reads once, few, many or a size class.

V: TRBV10-1
size: NA
D: NA
J: TRBJ2-5
DNA: TGCGCCAGCAGTGAGGCAGAAAATAAAGAGACCCAGTACTTC
CDR3: CASSEAENKETQYF

V: TRBV7-2
size: NA
D: TRBD1
J: TRBJ1-2
DNA: TGTGCCAGCAGCTTACTGGGACAGAACTATGGCTACACCTTC
CDR3: CASSLLGQNYGYTF

V: TRBV7-2
size: NA
D: TRBD1
J: TRBJ1-2
DNA: TGTGCCAGCAGCTTCATGCGCGGAACAGGGGATCTGGGTACCTTC
CDR3: CASSFMRGTGDLGTF

V: TRBV11-2
size: NA
D: NA
J: TRBJ1-3
DNA: TGTGCCAGCAGCTTATTTTCTGGCTCTGGAAACACCATATATTTT
CDR3: CASSLFSGSGNTIYF

V: TRBV9
size: NA
D: NA
J: TRBJ2-3
DNA: TGTGCCAGCAGCGTAGCGGTTACTAGCACAGATACGCAGTATTTT
CDR3: CASSVAVTSTDTQYF

V: TRBV7-2
size: NA
D: TRBD2
J: TRBJ2-2
DNA: TGTGCCAGCAGCGCCAACCCCGGGACTAGCGGGGGCCCCGGCGGGGAGCTGTTTTTT
CDR3: CASSANPGTSGGPGGELFF

V: TRBV7-3
size: NA
D: NA
J: TRBJ2-5
DNA: TGTGCCAGCAGCCGTACCTTCCAAGAGACCCAGTACTTC
CDR3: CASSRTFQETQYF

V: TRBV4-2
size: NA
D: NA
J: TRBJ2-3
DNA: TGTGCCAGCAGCCAAGATCCCGTGGTCGGCACAGATACGCAGTATTTT
CDR3: CASSQDPVVGTDTQYF

V: TRBV5-1
size: NA
D: NA
J: TRBJ2-7
DNA: TGCGCCAGCAGCTTGTATAGTGGACGGGACCTACGAAAGCAGTACTTC
CDR3: CASSLYSGRDLRKQYF

V: TRBV7-9
size: once
D: TRBD1
J: TRBJ1-5
DNA: TGTGCCAGCAGTCGGGACAGGGAGGGGGATCAGCCCCAGCATTTT
CDR3: CASSRDREGDQPQHF

V: TRBV15
size: NA
D: TRBD1
J: TRBJ2-7
DNA: TGTGCCACCAGCACTCAACCGGGACAGCTATCCTACGAGCAGTACTTC
CDR3: CATSTQPGQLSYEQYF

V: TRBV6-1
size: NA
D: TRBD1
J: TRBJ1-2
DNA: TGTGCCAGCAGTGAGGTCGGGACAGTCCATCGGTATGGCTACACCTTC
CDR3: CASSEVGTVHRYGYTF

V: TRBV18
size: NA
D: NA
J: TRBJ1-6
DNA: TGTGCCAGCTCACCAGGGGTTAATTCACCCCTCCACTTT
CDR3: CASSPGVNSPLHF

V: TRBV5-4
size: NA
D: NA
J: TRBJ2-7
DNA: TGTGCCAGCAGCTTGCCGACCTACTCCTACGAGCAGTACTTC
CDR3: CASSLPTYSYEQYF

V: TRBV6-6
size: NA
D: TRBD1
J: TRBJ2-7
DNA: TGTGCCAGCAGGGGACAGGGACACTCCTACGAGCAGTACTTC
CDR3: CASRGQGHSYEQYF

V: TRBV28
size: NA
D: NA
J: TRBJ2-2
DNA: TGTGCCAGCAGTTTAGGGGGGGGCCTCCGTAACACCGGGGAGCTGTTTTTT
CDR3: CASSLGGGLRNTGELFF

V: TRBV6-5
size: NA
D: TRBD2
J: TRBJ2-5
DNA: TGTGCCAGCAGGAAACTAGCGGACAACCAAGAGACCCAGTACTTC
CDR3: CASRKLADNQETQYF

V: TRBV30
size: NA
D: TRBD2
J: TRBJ2-1
DNA: TGTGCCTGGAGCCTTTTCAGACTAGCGGGACCCTACAATGAGCAGTTCTTC
CDR3: CAWSLFRLAGPYNEQFF

V: TRBV27
size: NA
D: TRBD2
J: TRBJ2-5
DNA: TGTGCCAGCAGTTTCGGGGGGCGGGGGGTCCCACGGACCCAGTACTTC
CDR3: CASSFGGRGVPRTQYF

V: TRBV2
size: NA
D: NA
J: TRBJ1-2
DNA: TGTGCCAGCATGGGGGGGCGCTTTGGCTACACCTTC
CDR3: CASMGGRFGYTF

V: TRBV5-1
size: NA
D: TRBD2
J: TRBJ2-3
DNA: TGCGCCAGCAGCTTGTCTAGCGGGGGGGCTACAGATACGCAGTATTTT
CDR3: CASSLSSGGATDTQYF

V: TRBV19
size: NA
D: NA
J: TRBJ1-1
DNA: TGTGCCAGTAGACCAGGGAATTTGGGCACTGAAGCTTTCTTT
CDR3: CASRPGNLGTEAFF

V: TRBV7-2
size: NA
D: NA
J: TRBJ2-3
DNA: TGTGCCAGCAGCTTTAGTCGGGTTCAGGCAGATACGCAGTATTTT
CDR3: CASSFSRVQADTQYF

V: TRBV7-2
size: once
D: NA
J: TRBJ1-3
DNA: TGTGCCAGCAGCTTACAGTTGGAGGGCCCCGGAAACACCATATATTTT
CDR3: CASSLQLEGPGNTIYF

V: TRBV19
size: NA
D: NA
J: TRBJ1-2
DNA: TGTGCCAGTAGCCCCCTCAGGGGATGGGGCTACACCTTC
CDR3: CASSPLRGWGYTF

V: TRBV6-6
size: NA
D: NA
J: TRBJ1-1
DNA: TGTGCCAGCAGTTACTCGGACACTGAAGCTTTCTTT
CDR3: CASSYSDTEAFF

V: TRBV27
size: NA
D: NA
J: TRBJ2-3
DNA: TGTGCCAGCAGGACGGACAGCTACTTGACTAGCACAGATACGCAGTATTTT
CDR3: CASRTDSYLTSTDTQYF

V: TRBV29-1
size: NA
D: NA
J: TRBJ2-3
DNA: TGCAGCGTCGCCCCCGGTGCGGCAGATACGCAGTATTTT
CDR3: CSVAPGAADTQYF

V: TRBV6-1
size: NA
D: NA
J: TRBJ1-6
DNA: TGTGCCAGCACTCGGGGGGGGTCACCCCTCCACTTT
CDR3: CASTRGGSPLHF